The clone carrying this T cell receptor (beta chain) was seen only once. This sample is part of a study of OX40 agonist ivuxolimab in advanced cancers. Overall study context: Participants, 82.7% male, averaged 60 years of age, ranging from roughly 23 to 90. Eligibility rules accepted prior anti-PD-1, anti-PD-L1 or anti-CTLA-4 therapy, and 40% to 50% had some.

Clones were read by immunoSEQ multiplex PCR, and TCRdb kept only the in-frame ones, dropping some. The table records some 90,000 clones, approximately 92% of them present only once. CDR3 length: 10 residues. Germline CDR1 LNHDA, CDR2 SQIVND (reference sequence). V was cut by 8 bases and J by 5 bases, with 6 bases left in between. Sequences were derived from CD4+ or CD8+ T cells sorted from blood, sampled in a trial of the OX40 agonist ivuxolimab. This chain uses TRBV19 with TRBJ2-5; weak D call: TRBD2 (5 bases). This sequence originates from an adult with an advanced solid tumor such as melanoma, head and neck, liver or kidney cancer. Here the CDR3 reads CASRGETQYF. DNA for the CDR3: TGTGCCAGTCGAGGGGAGACCCAGTACTTC.